This T cell receptor beta chain was recovered during a study of regulatory T cells in long-lasting Graves disease. This clonotype has only a few counts. The antigen is not known. Time point: newly diagnosed GD, antithyroid drugs for less than 3 months. With RNA extracted from PBMCs as input, the TCR library was made. Staff took roughly 9 milliliters of peripheral blood and put it into EDTA tubes. Study-wide results and limits: Persistent disease samples used TRBV28, TRBJ1-2 and TRBJ2-5 preferentially.

Relying on iRepertoire HTBI primers and Arm-PCR of CDR3 regions, the team built TCR beta libraries. One entry per CDR3 protein, called by TCRdb with MiXCR from the multiplex PCR reads. This repertoire shows roughly 380,000 distinct CDR3 sequences, roughly 17% found once; its top ten account for around 27%. Germline CDR1 and CDR2: LGHNA and YNFKEQ. The CDR3 spans 13 residues. Trimming left V 5 bases short and J 9 bases short, with 17 bases between. These data were likewise used in another study, on T cells in Graves' hyperthyroidism and ophthalmopathy. That paper adds: The majority of expanded thyroid clonotypes above 0.001 also appeared in blood.

V usage is TRBV4-2 and J usage is TRBJ2-7; D remains unclear. The sample here was peripheral blood mononuclear cells (PBMCs), taken at new diagnosis, from a patient treated with antithyroid drugs. This clonotype was sampled from a man aged 35-49 years with Graves disease. The CDR3 sequence: CASSAGRNGGQYF. The CDR3 nucleotides read TGTGCCAGCAGCGCAGGACGCAACGGCGGGCAGTACTTC.